This TCR beta chain was recorded in a study of blood T cell repertoires in COVID-19. Study background: COVID-19 samples from acute and convalescent phases originated in the United States, Italy and Spain. T cells, B-cell-depleted T cells, or PBMCs supplied cDNA or gDNA.

V lost 5 bases and J 3 bases, leaving 17 bases between the germline ends. Germline V gene lookup returns CDR1 SGHVS and CDR2 FQNEAQ. The length of the CDR3 is 16 residues. This clone was seen just once. How the authors handled the data: Quantification of nucleated cells was approximated via reference gene primer amplification. Measured with immunoSEQ multiplex PCR; TCRdb has only the in-frame clones, and not every one. The DNA was the basis for D and trimming; V, J and clone size are from that table. The repertoire consists of 40,000 to 60,000 clones, with around 68% occurring once and the leading ten covering 8.8%.

Sample: peripheral blood. The genes are TRBV7-8 and TRBJ1-5; D perhaps matches TRBD1 (6 bases). This clonotype originated in a woman aged 70 to 79 with acute or convalescent COVID-19. The CDR3 sequence: CASSLRPGEVNQPQHF. CDR3 bases: TGTGCCAGCAGCCTAAGACCAGGGGAAGTCAATCAGCCCCAGCATTTT.